The rows below give T cell receptor beta chains drawn from one sample of a study of blood T cell repertoires in COVID-19. Sequencing used immunoSEQ multiplex PCR; TCRdb keeps in-frame clones, though not all of them. The table includes fewer than 20,000 clones, 85% to 90% detected once. Material: peripheral blood. These TCRs come from a man between 60 and 70 years old with acute or convalescent COVID-19. The CDR3 runs from the conserved cysteine through the conserved F or W. Fields, in order: J gene, clone size, V gene, CDR3 length, D gene, CDR3 DNA, CDR3 protein. A D gene is named only where the DNA matches it firmly. Size tells how often a clone was seen (once, few, many) or the class of an expanded clone, and some rows leave it out.

TRBJ2-3 - TRBV29-1 15 TRBD2 TGCAGCGTTGATCTCGCGGGGGGGATGGTAGATACGCAGTATTTT CSVDLAGGMVDTQYF
TRBJ1-1 - TRBV7-8 16 - TGTGCCAGCAGCTTAGCGTTCTCTGTGTTGAACACTGAAGCTTTCTTT CASSLAFSVLNTEAFF
TRBJ2-1 - TRBV4-1 16 TRBD2 TGCGCCAGCAGCCCGGGAGGGGTAAGCTCCTACAATGAGCAGTTCTTC CASSPGGVSSYNEQFF
TRBJ2-3 few TRBV29-1 15 - TGCAGCGTTGAAGATCTGGGGGGGCCCACAGATACGCAGTATTTT CSVEDLGGPTDTQYF
TRBJ2-7 - TRBV10-3 14 TRBD2 TGTGCCATCAGGGGGGAGGGTACCCCCTACGAGCAGTACTTC CAIRGEGTPYEQYF
TRBJ1-3 - TRBV2 14 - TGTGCCAGCAGCGTACAGGGCTCTGGAAACACCATATATTTT CASSVQGSGNTIYF
TRBJ2-7 - TRBV12-3/TRBV12-4 13 - TGTGCCAGCAGTTTGAGCTCCGCGAAAGGAGAGTACTTC CASSLSSAKGEYF
TRBJ2-1 once TRBV5-4 14 TRBD2 TGTGCCAGCAGCATAGCGGGACTCTACAATGAGCAGTTCTTC CASSIAGLYNEQFF
TRBJ1-6 - TRBV6-6 14 - TGTGCCAGCAGCCAACTTGGCGGTGATTCACCCCTCCACTTT CASSQLGGDSPLHF
TRBJ1-6 - TRBV30 17 TRBD1 TGTGCCTGGAGTCCCGGGACAGGGGGCCAGTATAATTCACCCCTCCACTTT CAWSPGTGGQYNSPLHF
TRBJ2-7 - TRBV4-1 16 TRBD2 TGCGCCAGCAGCCAGGGCACTAGCGGGAAGGTCTACGAGCAGTACTTC CASSQGTSGKVYEQYF
TRBJ2-3 - TRBV10-1 14 - TGCGCCAGGAATCCGGGACTCTTGCCAGATACGCAGTATTTT CARNPGLLPDTQYF
TRBJ2-3 - TRBV24-1 18 - TGTGCCACCAGTGATTTTCGCCCAAGAGGGGGGGACACAGATACGCAGTATTTT CATSDFRPRGGDTDTQYF
TRBJ2-3 once TRBV11-2 14 - TGTGCCAGCAGCCCCAGCCCGACTACTAATACGCAGTATTTT CASSPSPTTNTQYF
TRBJ1-2 - TRBV5-1 13 - TGCGCCAGCAGCTCCGACAGTTGGTGGGGCTACACCTTC CASSSDSWWGYTF
TRBJ1-1 - TRBV10-1 13 - TGCGCCAGCTCTGGACAGACGAACACTGAAGCTTTCTTT CASSGQTNTEAFF
TRBJ1-6 - TRBV4-1 14 - TGCGCCAGCAGCCCTGACAGCCCCAGAGCACCCCTCCACTTT CASSPDSPRAPLHF
TRBJ2-3 - TRBV7-2 16 TRBD2 TGTGCCAGCAGCTTAATGGCGGGAGGGAGCACAGATACGCAGTATTTT CASSLMAGGSTDTQYF
TRBJ2-3 - TRBV15 15 TRBD2 TGTGCCACCAGCACTAGGACTAGCGCCTCAGATACGCAGTATTTT CATSTRTSASDTQYF
TRBJ2-5 - TRBV7-3 14 - TGTGCCAGCAGCAGAAGCGGAATCCAAGAGACCCAGTACTTC CASSRSGIQETQYF
TRBJ2-3 - TRBV3-1/TRBV3-2 16 - TGTGCCAGCAGCGATAGAGGGGGAGTAGACACAGATACGCAGTATTTT CASSDRGGVDTDTQYF
TRBJ1-5 few TRBV2 14 - TGTGCCAGCAGTGTTGGGGGGGCGCGACAGCCCCAGCATTTT CASSVGGARQPQHF
TRBJ1-5 - TRBV28 15 - TGTGCCAGCAGTCCCTCGACAGGCTCCAATCAGCCCCAGCATTTT CASSPSTGSNQPQHF
TRBJ1-5 - TRBV6-1 13 - TGTGCCAGCAGTGACGGTTTCAATCAGCCCCAGCATTTT CASSDGFNQPQHF
TRBJ1-4 - TRBV5-1 14 TRBD1 TGCGCCAGCAGCTTACAGGGGGATAATGAAAAGCTGTTTTTT CASSLQGDNEKLFF
TRBJ2-5 - TRBV3-1/TRBV3-2 16 TRBD2 TGTGCCAGCAGCCAAGATCTGCTAGCGGGTAGAGAGACCCAGTACTTC CASSQDLLAGRETQYF
TRBJ1-2 few TRBV5-1 15 - TGCGCCAGCAGCTTTGACAACGTGGGGGCCTATGGCTACACCTTC CASSFDNVGAYGYTF
TRBJ1-2 once TRBV4-2 14 - TGTGCCAGCAGCCCGTGGGGAGAGGGCTATGGCTACACCTTC CASSPWGEGYGYTF
TRBJ2-2 - TRBV6-5 13 - TGTGCCAGCGACAACCAGAACACCGGGGAGCTGTTTTTT CASDNQNTGELFF
TRBJ2-1 - TRBV9 19 TRBD1 TGTGCCAGCAGCCTAAGGACAGGGGGCGCCCACGGGGCCTACAATGAGCAGTTCTTC CASSLRTGGAHGAYNEQFF
TRBJ2-1 - TRBV6-5 12 - TGTGCCAGCACTAAGGTGGAGGCTGGGCAGTTCTTC CASTKVEAGQFF
TRBJ1-2 - TRBV19 16 TRBD1 TGTGCCAGTAGTATAGCTACCGGGACAGGGGTTTCTGGCTACACCTTC CASSIATGTGVSGYTF
TRBJ2-2 - TRBV5-1 15 TRBD2 TGCGCCAGCCAGGACGGATCTAGCGGGGGCGGGGAGCTGTTTTTT CASQDGSSGGGELFF
TRBJ2-5 - TRBV27 18 TRBD2 TGTGCCAGCAGTACTCGACTAGCGGGGGAGCAACCTCGGGAGACCCAGTACTTC CASSTRLAGEQPRETQYF
TRBJ1-5 - TRBV6-5 13 - TGTGCCAGCGCTGGCAGTTCTAATCAGCCCCAGCATTTT CASAGSSNQPQHF
TRBJ2-7 - TRBV23-1 20 - TGCGCCAGCAGTCGACCCCCAACCCGCCCGGGCCGGGACAACACCTACGAGCAGTACTTC CASSRPPTRPGRDNTYEQYF
TRBJ1-2 - TRBV15 15 TRBD1 TGTGCCACCAGCGGGGACAGGGGGCTGGGTTATGGCTACACCTTC CATSGDRGLGYGYTF
TRBJ2-5 - TRBV20-1 10 TRBD2 TGCAGCGGACTAGCGGAGACCCAGTACTTC CSGLAETQYF
TRBJ2-3 - TRBV28 16 - TGTGCCAGCAGTCCCGGGATTGGAGGGAGAACAGATACGCAGTATTTT CASSPGIGGRTDTQYF
TRBJ1-6 - TRBV14 18 - TGTGCCAGCAGCCAAACCTGGGCCTCCCACAGCAAGAATTCACCCCTCCACTTT CASSQTWASHSKNSPLHF
TRBJ1-1 - TRBV11-2 16 TRBD1 TGTGCCAGCAGCTTACTCCCGGGACAGTTGAACACTGAAGCTTTCTTT CASSLLPGQLNTEAFF
TRBJ2-1 - TRBV28 15 TRBD2 TGTGCCAGCAGATCGCTCTGGACTAGCTACAATGAGCAGTTCTTC CASRSLWTSYNEQFF
TRBJ2-1 - TRBV28 16 TRBD2 TGTGCCAGCAACAAACCTAGCGGGGGGCCGTACAATGAGCAGTTCTTC CASNKPSGGPYNEQFF
TRBJ2-7 - TRBV5-1 15 TRBD1 TGCGCCAGCAGCTTGGAAGGGACAGGGGTCTACGAGCAGTACTTC CASSLEGTGVYEQYF
TRBJ2-3 - TRBV5-1 19 TRBD2 TGCGCCAGCAGCCGAGGGACTAGCGGGAGGGCTAGGGGCACAGATACGCAGTATTTT CASSRGTSGRARGTDTQYF
TRBJ2-7 - TRBV6-5 11 - TGTGCCAGCAGTTACATGGGAGGCGAGTACTTC CASSYMGGEYF
TRBJ2-1 - TRBV3-1/TRBV3-2 16 TRBD2 TGTGCCAGCAGCCATGGACTGGCCGGGAGGGACAATGAGCAGTTCTTC CASSHGLAGRDNEQFF
TRBJ1-5 - TRBV27 15 TRBD1 TGTGCCAGCAGTTTACTGACAGGGGTGGGGCAGCCCCAGCATTTT CASSLLTGVGQPQHF
TRBJ2-1 - TRBV7-3 15 TRBD2 TGTGCCAGCAGCTCCTCTCCGGGAGGAGTAAATGAGCAGTTCTTC CASSSSPGGVNEQFF
TRBJ2-5 - TRBV15 14 - TGTGCCACCAGCAGAGATCCGAGGCAAGAGACCCAGTACTTC CATSRDPRQETQYF
TRBJ2-7 few TRBV29-1 12 - TGCAGCGTGGTGGGGCAGACCTACGAGCAGTACTTC CSVVGQTYEQYF
TRBJ2-7 - TRBV19 12 - TGTGCCAGTAGTCGGGACAACTACGAGCAGTACTTC CASSRDNYEQYF
TRBJ2-7 - TRBV14 14 - TGTGCCAGCAGCCACCCCCAGTACCCGGGCGAGCAGTACTTC CASSHPQYPGEQYF
TRBJ2-7 - TRBV28 13 TRBD1 TGTGCCTCCGGGACAGGGATTCAAACAGAGCAGTACTTC CASGTGIQTEQYF